This T cell receptor (beta chain) was identified in a study of cytomegalovirus exposure and HLA in healthy donors (TCRdb year 2017). About the investigation overall: A later analysis indicated that the 120 validation repertoires were generated on the platform also employed for the 650 to 850 repertoires of the first cohort. The study aimed to test whether signatures of past pathogen exposure could be identified by cataloging public T cell receptors. Besides the first cohort of around 700 subjects, a separate validation cohort made up of 120 or so different subjects was used. High-throughput TCR immunosequencing, statistical association of individual TCRs with disease status, and machine learning were combined to predict cytomegalovirus infection status.

Measured from the cysteine to the phenylalanine, the CDR3 is 16 residues long. Just the 48-base CDR3 DNA is kept, in frame starting at base 1. V is pruned by 0 bases and J by 10 bases, leaving 11 bases of the junction without a gene match. The germline V gene yields SGHVS for CDR1 and FNYEAQ for CDR2. In the case of this clone: What this receptor recognizes is not known. One base away there is no much larger clone; base qualities are not given.

Broad study findings and their caveats: In vitro tests confirmed that three of the cytomegalovirus-associated TCR beta chains recognize cytomegalovirus antigens. The classifier was reported to diagnose cytomegalovirus status with high specificity and sensitivity in both the original cohort and the validation cohort. Of the cluster scores, roughly 93% were above 0 in a later analysis, which found that TCRs clustered in the first cohort also tended to co-occur in the 110 or so validation repertoires. All 120 or so repertoires were used to score co-occurrence in the validation cohort in a later analysis, because that analysis had no HLA typing for the cohort. Most TCR sequences were seen in very few donors, while some public TCRs were found in many individuals. The study listed 150 to 200 TCR beta chains as associated with cytomegalovirus. The authors suggested that the approach could potentially be generalized to other disease states and immunological phenotypes.

Separate from the approximately 690-subject first cohort, the validation cohort of roughly 120 subjects was the group to which the donors belonged. The library was produced with the immunoSEQ multiplex PCR assay. On the authors' methods: A statistical classification framework was built to diagnose cytomegalovirus status from the catalog of TCR beta chain sequences. In its TCRdb copy, this immuneACCESS table keeps in-frame sequences only and misses some clones. Where compared with another copy, unresolved V genes explain less than half of these, and the others have no known cause. That table gives V, J and clone size, and the DNA gave D and trimming. For this sample there are roughly 230,000 clones; around 91% appear just once. The ten largest clonotypes hold roughly 3% of the sample.

Rearrangement joined TRBV7-6 to TRBJ2-7, with TRBD2 identical over 11 junction bases. Sequencing was carried out using PBMCs. The source of this sequence is a woman between 25 and 40 years old in good health and CMV-seronegative. In nucleotides, the sequence is TGTGCCAGCAGCTTAGCGGGCACTAGCGGGAGTGTCACCCAGTACTTC. This encodes CASSLAGTSGSVTQYF.